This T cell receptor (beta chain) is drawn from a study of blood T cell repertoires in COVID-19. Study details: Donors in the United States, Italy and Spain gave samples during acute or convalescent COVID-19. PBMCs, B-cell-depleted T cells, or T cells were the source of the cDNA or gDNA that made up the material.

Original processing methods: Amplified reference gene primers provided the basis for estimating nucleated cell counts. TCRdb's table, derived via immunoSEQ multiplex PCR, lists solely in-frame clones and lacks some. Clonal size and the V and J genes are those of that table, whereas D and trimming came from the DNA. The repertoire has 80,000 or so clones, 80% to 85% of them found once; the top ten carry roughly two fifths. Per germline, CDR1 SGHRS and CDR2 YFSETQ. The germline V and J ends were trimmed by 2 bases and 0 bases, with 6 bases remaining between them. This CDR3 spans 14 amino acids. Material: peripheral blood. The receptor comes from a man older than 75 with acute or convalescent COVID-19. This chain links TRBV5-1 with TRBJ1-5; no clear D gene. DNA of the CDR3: TGCGCCAGCAGCTTCGGGAATAGCAATCAGCCCCAGCATTTT. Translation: CASSFGNSNQPQHF.